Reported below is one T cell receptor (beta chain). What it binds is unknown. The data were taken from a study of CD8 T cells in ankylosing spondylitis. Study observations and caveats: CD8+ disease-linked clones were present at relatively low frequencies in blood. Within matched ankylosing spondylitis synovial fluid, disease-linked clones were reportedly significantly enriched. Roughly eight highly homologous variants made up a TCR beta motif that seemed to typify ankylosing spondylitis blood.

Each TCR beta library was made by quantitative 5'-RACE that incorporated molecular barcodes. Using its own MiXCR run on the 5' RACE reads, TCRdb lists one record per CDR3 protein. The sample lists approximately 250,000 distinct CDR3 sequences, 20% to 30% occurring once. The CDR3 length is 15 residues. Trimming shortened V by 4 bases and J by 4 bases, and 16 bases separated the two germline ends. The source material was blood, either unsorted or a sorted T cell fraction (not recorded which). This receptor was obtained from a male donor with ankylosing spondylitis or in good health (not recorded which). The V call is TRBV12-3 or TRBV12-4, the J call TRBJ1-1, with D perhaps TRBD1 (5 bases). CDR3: CASSSNRRLFTEAFF. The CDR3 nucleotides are TGTGCCAGCAGTTCCAACAGGAGGTTATTCACTGAAGCTTTCTTT.